This T cell receptor (beta chain) originates from a study of cytomegalovirus exposure and HLA in healthy donors. Study findings and constraints: Several top significant clusters appeared, in a later analysis, to be linked to common viral pathogens. CMV serostatus was the only immune exposure information that was available.

V lost 1 base and J lost 2, with 14 bases in between. Germline CDR1 and CDR2: SQVTM and ANQGSEA. The CDR3 extends over 15 amino acids. 60 Vbeta and 13 Jbeta primers were used in PCR. Profiling relied on immunoSEQ multiplex PCR, and the TCRdb table lists in-frame clones only, not all of them. Of approximately 210,000 clones in the sample, roughly 83% were seen once. With regard to this clone: Its specificity is not known.

Donors consisted of healthy bone marrow donors. The sequencing sample was made of PBMCs. V usage is TRBV29-1 and J usage is TRBJ1-2; D is possibly TRBD1 (5 bases). The sequence came from a woman aged 45-60 years in good health and CMV-seronegative. The CDR3, as DNA: TGCAGCGTTGAAGTGCGGGACCGCACCAACTATGGCTACACCTTC. Translated, it gives CSVEVRDRTNYGYTF.